This T cell receptor (beta chain) was identified in a study of T cell repertoires in cytomegalovirus infection. TCRdb recomputed calls from the reads with MiXCR, one row per CDR3 protein. The sample carries under 350,000 distinct CDR3 sequences, approximately 9.5% recorded once. The CDR3 runs 14 residues. Trimming took 0 bases from V and 6 from J, leaving 9 bases between them. The V gene's germline CDR1 is MNHEY and CDR2 SVGEGT. The sample holds a few counts of this clonotype. Sequencing was done on a sample of PBMCs. The rearrangement uses TRBV6-2 or TRBV6-3 and TRBJ2-1, with unresolved D. This receptor was identified in a human donor in good health (CMV status not recorded). Some clones in this sample may be carry-over from other donors' samples. The DNA of the CDR3 is TGTGCCAGCAGTTACTCGAGTCCTAGCAATGAGCAGTTCTTC. Translated: CASSYSSPSNEQFF.